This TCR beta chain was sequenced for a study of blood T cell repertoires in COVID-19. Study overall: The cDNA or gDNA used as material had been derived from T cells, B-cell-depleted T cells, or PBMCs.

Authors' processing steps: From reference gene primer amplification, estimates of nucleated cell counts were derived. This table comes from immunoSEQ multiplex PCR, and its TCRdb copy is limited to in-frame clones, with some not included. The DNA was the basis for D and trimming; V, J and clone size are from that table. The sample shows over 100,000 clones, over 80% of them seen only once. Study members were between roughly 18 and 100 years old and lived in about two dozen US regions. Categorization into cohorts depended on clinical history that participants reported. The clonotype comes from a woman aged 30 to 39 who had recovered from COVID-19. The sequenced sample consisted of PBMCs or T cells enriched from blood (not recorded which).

The CDR3 DNA is TGTGCCAGCAGACCACAGGAAACTCGAGGCTACACCTTC. Its protein product is CASRPQETRGYTF. This rearrangement joins TRBV28 to TRBJ1-2, with D perhaps matching TRBD1 (5 bases). CDR1 and CDR2 from the germline V gene are MDHEN and SYDVKM. V lost 6 bases to trimming and J lost 8 bases, with 16 bases between them. The CDR3 has 13 amino acids.